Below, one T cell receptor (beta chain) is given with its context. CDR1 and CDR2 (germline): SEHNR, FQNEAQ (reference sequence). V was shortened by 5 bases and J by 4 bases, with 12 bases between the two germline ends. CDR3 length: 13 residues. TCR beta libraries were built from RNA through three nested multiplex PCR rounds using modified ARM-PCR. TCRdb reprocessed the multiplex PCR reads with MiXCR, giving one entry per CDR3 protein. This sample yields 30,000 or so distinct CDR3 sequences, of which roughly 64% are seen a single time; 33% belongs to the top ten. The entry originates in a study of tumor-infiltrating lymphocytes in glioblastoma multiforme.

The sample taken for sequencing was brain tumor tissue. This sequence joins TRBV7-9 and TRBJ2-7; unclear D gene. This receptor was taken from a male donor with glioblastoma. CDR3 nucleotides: TGTGCCAGCAGCGAGGACGGAAAGTACGAGCAGTACTTC. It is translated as CASSEDGKYEQYF.